A single sample is the source of the 28 T cell receptor beta chains below, sequenced in a study of radiotherapy plus CTLA-4 blockade in lung cancer. Only in-frame clones appear in the TCRdb table, and some are missing; sequencing was by immunoSEQ multiplex PCR. The data hold tens of thousands of clones, with 60% to 80% observed a single time. The sequenced sample was peripheral blood, obtained from a patient treated with radiotherapy plus ipilimumab. The receptors shown here come from a human donor with non-small cell lung cancer who had a complete response to radiotherapy plus ipilimumab.

This clone has a single count. This chain links TRBV27 with TRBJ2-7, with 9 nucleotides matching TRBD1. This CDR3 has 14 residues. Germline loops: CDR1 MNHEY, CDR2 SMNVEV (reference sequence). V trimming: 6 bases; J trimming: 3 bases; junction bases outside the gene matches: 6. This CDR3 is CASRTGTGNYEQYF. The DNA of the CDR3 is TGTGCCAGCAGGACCGGGACAGGGAACTACGAGCAGTACTTC.

This sequence joins TRBV5-1 and TRBJ1-2; perhaps TRBD1 as D (5 bases). Germline loops: CDR1 SGHRS, CDR2 YFSETQ. The CDR3 has 14 amino acids. The V and J ends lost 2 bases and 3 bases respectively, with 11 bases between them. The CDR3 is CASSFWGRDYGYTF. DNA for the CDR3: TGCGCCAGCAGCTTTTGGGGGAGGGACTATGGCTACACCTTC.

This clone has a single count. The chain employs TRBV5-1 and TRBJ2-7; 8 bases fit TRBD2. V was pared by 4 bases and J by 5 bases, with 17 bases of the junction left unmatched. CDR3 length: 17 residues. Germline CDR1 and CDR2: SGHRS and YFSETQ. The CDR3 loop reads CASSHNGAGTRANEQYF. CDR3 nucleotides: TGCGCCAGCAGCCACAACGGGGCCGGGACTAGAGCCAACGAGCAGTACTTC. The full variable domain, with the rest looked up from reference TRBV5-1 and TRBJ2-7, is KAGVTQTPRYLIKTRGQQVTLSCSPISGHRSVSWYQQTPGQGLQFLFEYFSETQRNKGNFPGRFSGRQFSNSRSEMNVSTLELGDSALYLCASSHNGAGTRANEQYFGPGTRLTVT.

The rearrangement joins TRBV27 to TRBJ1-1, with a tentative D call TRBD1 (6 bases). The length of the CDR3 is 13 residues. From germline, CDR1 is MNHEY and CDR2 SMNVEV (reference sequence). With 8 bases removed from V and 0 bases from J, the gap between germline ends came to 10 bases. The CDR3 DNA follows: TGTGCCAGCCGGGACATCATGAACACTGAAGCTTTCTTT. This encodes CASRDIMNTEAFF.

The chain couples TRBV7-8 to TRBJ1-3; 8 bases fit TRBD1. Germline lookup yields CDR1 SGHVS and CDR2 FQNEAQ. After removal of 3 bases from V and 4 bases from J, the junction contained 8 bases not matched to a gene. The length of the CDR3 is 16 residues. In nucleotides, the CDR3 is TGTGCCAGCAGCTTCTTTGGACAGGGCTCAGGAAACACCATATATTTT. As protein: CASSFFGQGSGNTIYF.

This clone was detected only once. The gene calls are TRBV2 and TRBJ1-2; weak D call: TRBD1 (5 bases). V was cut by 6 bases and J by 5 bases, with 13 bases left in between. CDR3 length: 13 residues. In germline, CDR1 is SNHLY, CDR2 FYNNEI. CDR3 sequence (DNA): TGTGCCAGCAGGTGGAACCAGGGATATGGCTACACCTTC. Translating gives CASRWNQGYGYTF.

The chain has TRBV7-9 and TRBJ2-5; the match to TRBD2 covers 11 bases. CDR1 and CDR2 from the germline V gene are SEHNR and FQNEAQ (reference sequence). CDR3 length: 16 residues. V shed 2 bases, J shed 4 bases, and the junction held 6 bases outside the gene matches. CDR3 nucleotide sequence: TGTGCCAGCAGCTTAAGACTAGCGGGAAACTCAGAGACCCAGTACTTC. Translation gives CASSLRLAGNSETQYF.

This chain links TRBV9 with TRBJ2-3; 9 bases are shared with TRBD2. Germline V CDR1 and CDR2: SGDLS, YYNGEE. Losses at the gene ends were 0 bases for V and 9 bases for J; bases not matched to a gene: 11. The CDR3 runs 16 residues. The CDR3 region has the DNA TGTGCCAGCAGCGTAGATAGCGGGAGTACCGGGGGCACGCAGTATTTT. Translating it yields CASSVDSGSTGGTQYF. Combining the CDR3 with reference TRBV9 and TRBJ2-3 gives the whole variable domain DSGVTQTPKHLITATGQRVTLRCSPRSGDLSVYWYQQSLDQGLQFLIQYYNGEERAKGNILERFSAQQFPDLHSELNLSSLELGDSALYFCASSVDSGSTGGTQYFGPGTRLTVL.

This clone was counted only a few times. V usage is TRBV27 and J usage is TRBJ1-2; D call uncertain. The V and J ends lost 5 bases and 0 bases respectively, with 7 bases between them. From germline, CDR1 is MNHEY and CDR2 SMNVEV (reference sequence). The CDR3 contains 13 residues. The CDR3 DNA reads TGTGCCAGCAGTCGCGCGGCTAACTATGGCTACACCTTC. This translates into CASSRAANYGYTF.

The chain employs TRBV6-6 and TRBJ2-7, with 8 bases matching TRBD2. Germline V CDR1 and CDR2: MNHNY, SVGAGI (reference sequence). V was pared by 2 bases and J by 4 bases, with 4 bases of the junction left unmatched. The CDR3 extends over 14 amino acids. The chain's CDR3 is CASSYGTRVYEQYF. The CDR3 nucleotides read TGTGCCAGCAGTTACGGGACTAGGGTGTACGAGCAGTACTTC.

The chain links TRBV5-8 to TRBJ2-2; D is possibly TRBD2 (5 bases). V lost 0 bases, J lost 1 base, and 16 bases lay in between. Germline-derived CDR1 and CDR2 are SGHTS and YDEGEE. There are 18 residues in the CDR3. The CDR3 DNA reads as TGTGCCAGCAGCTTGGCCTTCTGGAGGAGGAGGAACACCGGGGAGCTGTTTTTT. This codes for CASSLAFWRRRNTGELFF.

This clone was seen repeatedly, ten times or more. The junction differs from germline at one of its ends, possibly a read error. The V gene is TRBV4-3, the J gene TRBJ2-1, with 8 bases that match TRBD1. Germline V gene data show CDR1 as LGHNA and CDR2 as YSLEER. The CDR3 loop spans 15 amino acids. The CDR3 here is CASSQGQGAHNEQFF. The CDR3 bases are TGCGCCAGCAGTCAAGGACAGGGCGCTCACAATGAGCAGTTCTTC.

The rearrangement uses TRBV7-6 and TRBJ2-1, with 15 nucleotides matching TRBD2. Losses at the gene ends were 2 bases for V and 12 bases for J; bases not matched to a gene: 5. This CDR3 has 15 amino acids. Per the germline V gene, CDR1 is SGHVS and CDR2 is FNYEAQ. The CDR3: CASSLTWTSGGAQFF. The CDR3 bases are TGTGCCAGCAGCTTAACCTGGACTAGCGGGGGGGCGCAGTTCTTC.

In its sample, this clone was seen once. CDR3 amino acids: CACERGDRLTNTQYF. For the CDR3, the DNA is TGTGCCTGCGAAAGGGGGGACAGGCTCACGAATACGCAGTATTTT. This chain connects TRBV30 to TRBJ2-3, with 8 positions matching TRBD1. The J segment lost 7 bases and the V segment lost 6 bases, leaving 15 bases of the junction unmatched. Germline V gene sequence: CDR1 GTSNPN, CDR2 SVGIG (reference sequence). The CDR3 covers 15 residues.

The rearrangement links TRBV19 to TRBJ1-1; D call uncertain. Germline CDR1 and CDR2: LNHDA and SQIVND (reference sequence). The V gene lost 3 bases and the J gene lost 1 base, with 6 bases spanning the gap. The CDR3 spans 13 residues. The CDR3 nucleotides are TGTGCCAGTAGTATGGAGGGGAACACTGAAGCTTTCTTT. Translation gives CASSMEGNTEAFF.

The chain carries TRBV28 and TRBJ2-5; the match to TRBD1 covers 8 bases. The J call may be wrong; the DNA end is better matched by TRBJ2-7. Germline V CDR1 and CDR2: MDHEN, SYDVKM. This CDR3 region has 13 residues. The CDR3 DNA follows: TGTGCCAGCAGGGGGACAGGTAGCTACGAGCAGTACTTC. It codes for CASRGTGSYEQYF.

The chain links TRBV7-8 to TRBJ1-2; 8 bases match TRBD1. Germline CDR1 is SGHVS and CDR2 is FQNEAQ. The CDR3 loop spans 14 amino acids. Trimming at V came to 1 base and at J to 8 bases, leaving 6 bases not matched to a gene. The CDR3 loop reads CASSLVAQGEGYTF. In DNA form, the CDR3 reads TGTGCCAGCAGCTTAGTAGCACAGGGGGAAGGCTACACCTTC.

The genes are TRBV4-3 and TRBJ1-2; D may be TRBD1 (6 bases). The V gene's germline CDR1 is LGHNA and CDR2 YSLEER. The length of the CDR3 is 16 residues. Trimming removed 5 bases from V and 3 bases from J, with 19 bases in between. DNA for the CDR3: TGCGCCAGCAGCTACAGGACAGATCGGAACCACTATGGCTACACCTTC. Protein sequence: CASSYRTDRNHYGYTF.

V gene TRBV7-8 combines with J gene TRBJ1-1, with 7 bases fitting TRBD1. The CDR3 extends over 13 amino acids. In germline, CDR1 is SGHVS, CDR2 FQNEAQ. Trimming removed 6 bases from V and 5 bases from J; junction bases left unmatched: 6. CDR3 sequence reads: CASRKDRATEAFF. The DNA of the CDR3 is TGTGCCAGCAGAAAAGACAGGGCAACTGAAGCTTTCTTT.

The V and J genes are TRBV2 and TRBJ1-2, with D perhaps matching TRBD1 (5 bases). The CDR3 totals 13 residues. Germline V CDR1 and CDR2: SNHLY, FYNNEI. Trimming cost V 6 bases and J 5 bases, with 13 bases left between them. The CDR3 DNA reads TGTGCCAGCAGGCGGAACCAGGGATATGGCTACACCTTC. Protein: CASRRNQGYGYTF.

The rearrangement joins TRBV18 to TRBJ2-6; no reliable D call. This CDR3 has 16 amino acids. V lost 2 bases, J lost 1 base, and 9 bases lay in between. The germline V gene encodes CDR1 KGHSH and CDR2 LQKENI. Here the CDR3 reads CASSPNRWSGANVLTF. The DNA of the CDR3 is TGTGCCAGCTCACCAAACAGATGGTCTGGGGCCAACGTCCTGACTTTC.

This clone has a single count. The chain recombines TRBV18 with TRBJ2-5; tentatively, D is TRBD2 (5 bases). The germline CDR1 and CDR2 sequences are KGHSH and LQKENI. The CDR3 covers 13 residues. The ends were cut back, 4 bases at V and 2 bases at J, with 8 bases in the middle. CDR3 sequence (DNA): TGTGCCAGCTCACGGACTGATCAAGAGACCCAGTACTTC. Amino acids: CASSRTDQETQYF.

The gene calls are TRBV7-9 and TRBJ2-5; TRBD2 might be the D (5 bases). The V and J ends lost 4 bases and 7 bases respectively, with 13 bases between them. CDR1 is SEHNR, CDR2 FQNEAQ, per germline (reference sequence). The CDR3 extends over 13 amino acids. In DNA form, the CDR3 reads TGTGCCAGCAGCTCGGCGGGCGCTGGGACCCAGTACTTC. It specifies CASSSAGAGTQYF.

V is TRBV11-2 and J is TRBJ2-2, with 8 bases aligning to TRBD2. The ends lost 1 base at V and 6 bases at J; junction bases unmatched: 16. Germline lookup yields CDR1 SGHAT and CDR2 FQNNGV. CDR3 length: 19 amino acids. The CDR3 here is CASSLVTLAAGELAGELFF. The CDR3 region has the DNA TGTGCCAGCAGCTTAGTTACCCTGGCAGCGGGGGAGTTGGCCGGGGAGCTGTTTTTT.

The chain carries TRBV6-5 and TRBJ1-2; D is undetermined. Germline-derived CDR1 and CDR2 are MNHEY and SVGAGI. This CDR3 has 15 amino acids. Trimming removed 2 bases from V and 1 base from J, with 11 bases in between. In DNA form, the CDR3 reads TGTGCCAGCAGTTACCCGCGAAATATTAACTATGGCTACACCTTC. It is translated as CASSYPRNINYGYTF.

Only a few counts were recorded for this clone. The CDR3 sequence: CASSFSGATYGYTF. The CDR3 DNA follows: TGTGCCAGCAGCTTCTCAGGGGCGACCTATGGCTACACCTTC. The J gene is TRBJ1-2, the V gene TRBV7-9, with D possibly being TRBD1 (6 bases). Per germline, CDR1 SEHNR and CDR2 FQNEAQ (reference sequence). The germline V and J ends were trimmed by 3 bases and 4 bases, with 12 bases remaining between them. This CDR3 spans 14 amino acids.

This clone was detected a few times. The J gene is TRBJ2-4, the V gene TRBV11-2; tentatively, D is TRBD1 (6 bases). CDR3 length: 15 amino acids. Trimming removed 5 bases at V and 4 bases at J, with 15 bases between. Germline CDR1 is SGHAT and CDR2 is FQNNGV. CDR3 sequence reads: CASSPLWGPKNIQYF. In DNA, the CDR3 is TGTGCCAGCAGCCCACTCTGGGGGCCTAAAAACATTCAGTACTTC.

The chain is built from TRBV10-1 and TRBJ2-2; tentatively, D is TRBD1 (5 bases). V gave up 8 bases and J gave up 7 bases, with 14 bases separating them. CDR1 is WNHNN, CDR2 SYGVQD, per germline (reference sequence). This CDR3 has 13 residues. Here the CDR3 DNA reads TGCGCCAGCGCACCCAGGGCCGACGGGGAGCTGTTTTTT. Translated: CASAPRADGELFF.